The T cell receptor beta chain described here comes from a study of CD8+ T cells in alopecia areata. Extracted RNA was reverse transcribed into cDNA, the sequencing template. Data came from immunoSEQ multiplex PCR; TCRdb stores just in-frame clones and leaves some out. This repertoire shows 140,000 to 150,000 clones, approximately 49% found once; its top ten account for less than 1%. Lesional scalp tissue (obtained by punch biopsy) and peripheral blood were collected from alopecia areata patients. CDR3 length: 15 residues. Germline values: CDR1 GTSNPN, CDR2 SVGIG (reference sequence). As to this clone: Antigen specificity is unknown. Germline is not matched at one junction end, which may reflect a read error.

Regarding the study as a whole: Resident alphabeta T-cell populations of normal skin are likewise subject to sequencing in scalp samples. Researchers report lesional scalp, most notably alopecia totalis/universalis, outstripped normal scalp in clonality.

Sequencing used CD4+ T cells sorted from blood, obtained at week 0. The TCR was taken from a human donor with alopecia areata. V usage is TRBV30 and J usage is TRBJ2-1, with TRBD1 as a possible D gene (6 bases). The DNA of the CDR3 is TGTGCCTTTTCAACCGGGACCCTAAGGGGGAATGAACAGTTCTTC. It specifies CAFSTGTLRGNEQFF.